This TCR beta chain was recovered during a study of T-cell reconstitution after alpha-beta-depleted transplantation in children. CDR1 and CDR2 from the germline V gene are DFQATT and SNEGSKA (reference sequence). After removal of 6 bases from V and 6 bases from J, the junction contained 10 bases not matched to a gene. CDR3 length: 13 residues. In its sample, this clonotype was seen many times. Unique molecular identifiers were used to barcode this TCRbeta library. A single record per CDR3 protein comes from TCRdb applying MiXCR to the PCR reads. The top ten clones hold 5% to 5.5% of a sample with a few hundred thousand distinct CDR3 sequences, 7.5% to 10% of them seen once.

The chain recombines TRBV20-1 with TRBJ1-2; TRBD1 matches at 7 bases. Sequencing was performed on PBMCs from the stem cell graft donor, taken from the stem cell graft. The receptor was derived from a human donor who donated a stem cell graft to a child with SCID. This CDR3 reads CSAHTGAANGYTF. As DNA, the CDR3 is TGCAGTGCCCATACAGGGGCAGCAAATGGCTACACCTTC.